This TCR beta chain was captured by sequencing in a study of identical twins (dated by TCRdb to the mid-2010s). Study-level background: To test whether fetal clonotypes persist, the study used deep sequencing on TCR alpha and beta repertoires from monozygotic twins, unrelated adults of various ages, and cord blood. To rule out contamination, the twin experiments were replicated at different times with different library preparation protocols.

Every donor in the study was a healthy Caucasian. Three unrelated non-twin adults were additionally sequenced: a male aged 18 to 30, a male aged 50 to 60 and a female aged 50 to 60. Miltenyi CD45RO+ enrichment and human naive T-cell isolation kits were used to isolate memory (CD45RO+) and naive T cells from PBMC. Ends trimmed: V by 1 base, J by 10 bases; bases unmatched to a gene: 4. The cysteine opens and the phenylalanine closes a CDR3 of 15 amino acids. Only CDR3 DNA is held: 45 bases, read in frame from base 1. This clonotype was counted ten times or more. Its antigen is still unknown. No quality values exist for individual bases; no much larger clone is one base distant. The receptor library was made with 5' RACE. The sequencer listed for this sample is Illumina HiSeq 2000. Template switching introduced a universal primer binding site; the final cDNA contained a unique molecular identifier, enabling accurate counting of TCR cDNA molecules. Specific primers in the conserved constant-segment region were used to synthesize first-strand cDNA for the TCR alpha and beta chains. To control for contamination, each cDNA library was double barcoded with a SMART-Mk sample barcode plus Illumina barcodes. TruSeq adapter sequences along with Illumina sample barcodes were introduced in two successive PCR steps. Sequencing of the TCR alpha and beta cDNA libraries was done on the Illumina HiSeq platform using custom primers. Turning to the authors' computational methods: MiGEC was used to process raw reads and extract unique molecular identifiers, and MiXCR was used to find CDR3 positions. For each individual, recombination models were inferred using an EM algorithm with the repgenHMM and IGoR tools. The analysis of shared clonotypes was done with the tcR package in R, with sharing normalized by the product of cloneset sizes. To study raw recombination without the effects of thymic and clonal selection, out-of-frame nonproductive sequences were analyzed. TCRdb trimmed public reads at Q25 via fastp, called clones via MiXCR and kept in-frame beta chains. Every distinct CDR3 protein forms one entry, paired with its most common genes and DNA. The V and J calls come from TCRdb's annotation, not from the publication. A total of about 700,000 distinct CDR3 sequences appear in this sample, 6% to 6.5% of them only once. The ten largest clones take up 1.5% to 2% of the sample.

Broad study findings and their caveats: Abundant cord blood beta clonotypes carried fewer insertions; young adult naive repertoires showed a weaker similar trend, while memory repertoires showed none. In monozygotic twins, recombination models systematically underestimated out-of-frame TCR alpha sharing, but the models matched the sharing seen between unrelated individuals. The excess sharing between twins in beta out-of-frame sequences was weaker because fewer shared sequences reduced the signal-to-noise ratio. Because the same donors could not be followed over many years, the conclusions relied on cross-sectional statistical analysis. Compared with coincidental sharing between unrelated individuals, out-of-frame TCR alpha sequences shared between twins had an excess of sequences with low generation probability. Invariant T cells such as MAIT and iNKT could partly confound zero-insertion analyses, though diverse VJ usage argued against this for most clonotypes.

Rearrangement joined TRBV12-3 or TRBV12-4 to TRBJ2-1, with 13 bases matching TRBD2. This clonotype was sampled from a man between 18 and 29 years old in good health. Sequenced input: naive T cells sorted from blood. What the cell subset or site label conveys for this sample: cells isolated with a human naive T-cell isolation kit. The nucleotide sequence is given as TGTGCCAGCAGTTTAGGGACTAGCGGGAGTCACGAGCAGTTCTTC. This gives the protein CASSLGTSGSHEQFF.